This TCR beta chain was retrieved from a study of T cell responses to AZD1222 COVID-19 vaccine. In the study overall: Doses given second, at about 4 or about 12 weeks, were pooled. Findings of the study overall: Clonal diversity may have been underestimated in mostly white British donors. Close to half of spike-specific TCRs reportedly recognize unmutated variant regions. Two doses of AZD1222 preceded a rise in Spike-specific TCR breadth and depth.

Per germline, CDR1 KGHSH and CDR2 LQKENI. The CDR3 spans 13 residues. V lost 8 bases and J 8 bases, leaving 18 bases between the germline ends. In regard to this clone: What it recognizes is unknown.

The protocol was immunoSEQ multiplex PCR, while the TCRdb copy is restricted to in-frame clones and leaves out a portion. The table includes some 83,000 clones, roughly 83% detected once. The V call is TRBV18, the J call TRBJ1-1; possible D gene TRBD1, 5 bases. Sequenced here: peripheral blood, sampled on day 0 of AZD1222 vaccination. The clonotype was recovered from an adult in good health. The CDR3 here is CASHLGGLGEAFF. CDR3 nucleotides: TGTGCCAGCCACCTGGGGGGTTTGGGAGAAGCTTTCTTT.